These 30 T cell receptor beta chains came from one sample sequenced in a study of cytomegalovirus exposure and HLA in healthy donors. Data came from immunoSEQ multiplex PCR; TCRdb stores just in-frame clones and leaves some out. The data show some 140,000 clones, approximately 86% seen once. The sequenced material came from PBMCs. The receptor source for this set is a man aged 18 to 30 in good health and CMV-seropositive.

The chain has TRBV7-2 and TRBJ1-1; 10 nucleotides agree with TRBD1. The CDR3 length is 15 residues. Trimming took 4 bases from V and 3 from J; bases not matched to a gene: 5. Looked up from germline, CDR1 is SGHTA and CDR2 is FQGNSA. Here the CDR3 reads CASSSPTGGHTEAFF. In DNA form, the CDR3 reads TGTGCCAGCAGCTCACCGACAGGGGGCCACACTGAAGCTTTCTTT.

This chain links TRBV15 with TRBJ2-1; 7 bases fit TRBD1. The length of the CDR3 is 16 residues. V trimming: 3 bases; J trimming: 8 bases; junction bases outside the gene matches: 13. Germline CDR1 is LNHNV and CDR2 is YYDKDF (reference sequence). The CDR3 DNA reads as TGTGCCACCAGCAGTAGTCAGGGGGTCTTAGGGGATGAGCAGTTCTTC. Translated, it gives CATSSSQGVLGDEQFF.

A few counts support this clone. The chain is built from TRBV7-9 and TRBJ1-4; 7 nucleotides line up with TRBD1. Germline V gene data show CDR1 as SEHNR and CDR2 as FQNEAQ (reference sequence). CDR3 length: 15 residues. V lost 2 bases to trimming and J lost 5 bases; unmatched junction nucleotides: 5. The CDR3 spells CASSLQTGINEKLFF. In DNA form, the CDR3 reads TGTGCCAGCAGCTTACAGACAGGGATCAATGAAAAACTGTTTTTT.

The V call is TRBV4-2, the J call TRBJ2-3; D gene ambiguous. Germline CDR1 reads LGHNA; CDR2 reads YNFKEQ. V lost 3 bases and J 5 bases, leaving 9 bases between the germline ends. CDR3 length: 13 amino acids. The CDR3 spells CASSHPPGDTQYF. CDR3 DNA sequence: TGTGCCAGCAGCCACCCTCCGGGAGATACGCAGTATTTT.

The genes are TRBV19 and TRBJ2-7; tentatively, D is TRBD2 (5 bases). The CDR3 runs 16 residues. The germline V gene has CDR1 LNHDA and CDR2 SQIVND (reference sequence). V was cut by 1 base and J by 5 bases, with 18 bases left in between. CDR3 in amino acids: CASSIVEKGRRHEQYF. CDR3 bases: TGTGCCAGTAGTATAGTCGAGAAGGGCCGGAGGCACGAGCAGTACTTC.

The CDR3 DNA follows: TGTGCCAGCAGTGCCCCGGGACACCTCACAGATACGCAGTATTTT. Amino acid sequence: CASSAPGHLTDTQYF. The gene calls are TRBV6-1 and TRBJ2-3; tentative D call: TRBD1 (6 bases). Germline-derived CDR1 and CDR2 are MNHNS and SASEGT. CDR3 length: 15 residues. V shed 4 bases and J shed 2 bases, with 13 bases lying between them.

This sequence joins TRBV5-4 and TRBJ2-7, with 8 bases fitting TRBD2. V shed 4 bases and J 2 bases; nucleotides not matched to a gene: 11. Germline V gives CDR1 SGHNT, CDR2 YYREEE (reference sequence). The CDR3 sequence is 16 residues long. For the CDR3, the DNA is TGTGCCAGCAGCCGTGGTATAGCGGGGAGCACCTACGAGCAGTACTTC. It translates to CASSRGIAGSTYEQYF.

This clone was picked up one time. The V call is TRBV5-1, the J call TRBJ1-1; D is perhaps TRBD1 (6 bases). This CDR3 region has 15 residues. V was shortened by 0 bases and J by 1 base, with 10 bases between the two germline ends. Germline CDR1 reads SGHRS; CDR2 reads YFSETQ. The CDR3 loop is CASSLVVTGNTEAFF. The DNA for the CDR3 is TGCGCCAGCAGCTTGGTCGTGACAGGGAACACTGAAGCTTTCTTT. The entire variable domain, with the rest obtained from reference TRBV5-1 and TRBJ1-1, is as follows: KAGVTQTPRYLIKTRGQQVTLSCSPISGHRSVSWYQQTPGQGLQFLFEYFSETQRNKGNFPGRFSGRQFSNSRSEMNVSTLELGDSALYLCASSLVVTGNTEAFFGQGTRLTVV.

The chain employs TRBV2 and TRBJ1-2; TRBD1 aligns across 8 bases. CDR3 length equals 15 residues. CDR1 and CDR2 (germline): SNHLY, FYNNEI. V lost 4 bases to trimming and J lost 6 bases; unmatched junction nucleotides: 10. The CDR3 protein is CASSARGRGHNGYTF. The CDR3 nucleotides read TGTGCCAGCAGTGCCCGGGGCAGGGGGCATAATGGCTACACCTTC.

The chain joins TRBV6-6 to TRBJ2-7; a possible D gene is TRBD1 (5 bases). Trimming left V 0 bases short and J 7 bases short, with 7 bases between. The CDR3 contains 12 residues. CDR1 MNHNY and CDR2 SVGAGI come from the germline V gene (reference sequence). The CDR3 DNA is TGTGCCAGCAGTTACTCCAACAGGGAGCAGTACTTC. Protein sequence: CASSYSNREQYF.

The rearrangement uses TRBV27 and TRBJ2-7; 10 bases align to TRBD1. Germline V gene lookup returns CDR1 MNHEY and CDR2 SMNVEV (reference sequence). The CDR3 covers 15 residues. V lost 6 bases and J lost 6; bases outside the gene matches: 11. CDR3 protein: CASSTPGTGVPEQYF. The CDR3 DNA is TGTGCCAGCAGCACACCTGGGACAGGGGTGCCCGAGCAGTACTTC.

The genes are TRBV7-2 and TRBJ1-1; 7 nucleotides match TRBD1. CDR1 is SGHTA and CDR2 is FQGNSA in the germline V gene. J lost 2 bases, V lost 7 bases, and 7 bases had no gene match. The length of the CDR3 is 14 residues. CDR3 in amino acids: CASTRTGPNTEAFF. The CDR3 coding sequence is TGTGCCAGCACCCGGACAGGCCCCAACACTGAAGCTTTCTTT.

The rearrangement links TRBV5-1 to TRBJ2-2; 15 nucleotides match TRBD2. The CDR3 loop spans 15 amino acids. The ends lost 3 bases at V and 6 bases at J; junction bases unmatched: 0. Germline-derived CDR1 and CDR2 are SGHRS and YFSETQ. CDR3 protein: CASSWTSGGAGELFF. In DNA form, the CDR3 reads TGCGCCAGCAGCTGGACTAGCGGGGGGGCCGGGGAGCTGTTTTTT.

The CDR3 sequence is CASSPHSDTQYF. DNA for the CDR3: TGTGCCAGCAGCCCTCACTCAGATACGCAGTATTTT. This rearrangement joins TRBV7-2 to TRBJ2-3; D is ambiguous. Germline CDR1 is SGHTA and CDR2 is FQGNSA. The CDR3 consists of 12 residues. Trimming took 5 bases from V and 4 from J, leaving 7 bases between them.

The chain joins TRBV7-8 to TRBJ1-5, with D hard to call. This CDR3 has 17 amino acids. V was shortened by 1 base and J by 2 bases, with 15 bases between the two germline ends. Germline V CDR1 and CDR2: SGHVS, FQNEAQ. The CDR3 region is CASSLGGSLRGNQPQHF. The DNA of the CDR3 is TGTGCCAGCAGCTTAGGAGGTTCCCTGCGAGGCAATCAGCCCCAGCATTTT.

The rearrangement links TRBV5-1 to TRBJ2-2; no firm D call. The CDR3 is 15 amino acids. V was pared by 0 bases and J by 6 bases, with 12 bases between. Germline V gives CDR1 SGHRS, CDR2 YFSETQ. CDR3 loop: CASSLDPLASGELFF. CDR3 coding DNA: TGCGCCAGCAGCTTGGACCCGCTCGCGTCCGGGGAGCTGTTTTTT.

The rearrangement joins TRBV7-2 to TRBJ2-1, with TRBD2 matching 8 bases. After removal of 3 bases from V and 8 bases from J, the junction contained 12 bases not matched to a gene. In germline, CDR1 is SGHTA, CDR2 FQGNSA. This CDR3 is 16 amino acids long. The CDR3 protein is CASSFSAGGFRHEQFF. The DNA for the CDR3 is TGTGCCAGCAGCTTCTCGGCGGGGGGCTTTAGGCATGAGCAGTTCTTC.

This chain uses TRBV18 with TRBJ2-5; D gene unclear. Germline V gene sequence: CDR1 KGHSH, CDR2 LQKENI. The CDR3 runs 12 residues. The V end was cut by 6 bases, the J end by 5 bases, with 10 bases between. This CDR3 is CASSGLPETQYF. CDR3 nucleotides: TGTGCCAGCTCGGGCCTCCCGGAGACCCAGTACTTC.

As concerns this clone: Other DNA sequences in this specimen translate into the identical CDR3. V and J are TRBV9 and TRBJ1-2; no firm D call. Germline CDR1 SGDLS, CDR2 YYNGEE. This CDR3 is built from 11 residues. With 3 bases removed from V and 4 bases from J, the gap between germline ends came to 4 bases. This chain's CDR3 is CASSGSYGYTF. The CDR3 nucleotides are TGTGCCAGCAGCGGCAGCTATGGCTACACCTTC.

Written as DNA, the CDR3 is TGTGCCAGCAACCGAGGGACAGGGGCAAGGGAGACCCAGTACTTC. This translates into CASNRGTGARETQYF. The chain combines TRBV2 with TRBJ2-5; 10 nucleotides agree with TRBD1. The germline V gene encodes CDR1 SNHLY and CDR2 FYNNEI. The CDR3 covers 15 residues. The ends lost 7 bases at V and 5 bases at J; junction bases unmatched: 10.

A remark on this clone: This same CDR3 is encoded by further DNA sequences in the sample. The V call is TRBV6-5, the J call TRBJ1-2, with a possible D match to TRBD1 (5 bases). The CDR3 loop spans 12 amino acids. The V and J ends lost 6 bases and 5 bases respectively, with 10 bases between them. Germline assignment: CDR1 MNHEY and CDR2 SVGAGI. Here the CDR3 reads CASSRGGYGYTF. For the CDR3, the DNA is TGTGCCAGCAGCCGCGGGGGATATGGCTACACCTTC.

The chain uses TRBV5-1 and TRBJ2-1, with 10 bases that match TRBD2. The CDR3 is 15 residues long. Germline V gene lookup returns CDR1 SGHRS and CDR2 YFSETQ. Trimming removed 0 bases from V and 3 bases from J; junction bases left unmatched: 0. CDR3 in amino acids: CASSLVAGGYNEQFF. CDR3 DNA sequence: TGCGCCAGCAGCTTGGTAGCGGGAGGCTACAATGAGCAGTTCTTC.

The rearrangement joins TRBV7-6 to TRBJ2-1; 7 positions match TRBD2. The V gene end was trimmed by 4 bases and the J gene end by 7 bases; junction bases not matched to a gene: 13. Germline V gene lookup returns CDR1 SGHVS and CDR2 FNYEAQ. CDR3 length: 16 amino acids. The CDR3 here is CASSSGGRGLGNEQFF. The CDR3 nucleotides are TGTGCCAGCAGCTCCGGAGGGAGGGGCCTTGGGAATGAGCAGTTCTTC.

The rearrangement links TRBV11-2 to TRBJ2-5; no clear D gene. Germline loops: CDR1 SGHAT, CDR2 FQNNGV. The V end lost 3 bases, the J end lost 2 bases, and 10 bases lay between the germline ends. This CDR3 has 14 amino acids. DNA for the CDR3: TGTGCCAGCAGCTTCCCCCTACGTCAAGAGACCCAGTACTTC. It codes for CASSFPLRQETQYF.

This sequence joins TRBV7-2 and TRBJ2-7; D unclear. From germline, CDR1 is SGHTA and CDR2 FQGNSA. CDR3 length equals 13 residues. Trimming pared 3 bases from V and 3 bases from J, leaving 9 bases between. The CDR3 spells CASSFGVGYEQYF. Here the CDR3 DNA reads TGTGCCAGCAGCTTCGGAGTCGGCTACGAGCAGTACTTC.

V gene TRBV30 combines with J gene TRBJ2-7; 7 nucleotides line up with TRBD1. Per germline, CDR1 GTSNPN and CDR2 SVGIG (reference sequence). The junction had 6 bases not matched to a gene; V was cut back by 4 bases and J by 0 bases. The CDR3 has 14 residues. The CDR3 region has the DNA TGTGCCTGGAACCCTACAGGGGACTCCTACGAGCAGTACTTC. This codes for CAWNPTGDSYEQYF.

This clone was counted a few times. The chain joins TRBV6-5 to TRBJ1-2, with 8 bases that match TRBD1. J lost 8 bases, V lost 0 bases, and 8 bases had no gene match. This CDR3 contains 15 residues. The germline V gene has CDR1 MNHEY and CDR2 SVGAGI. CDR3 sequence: CASSYSTGAYKGYTF. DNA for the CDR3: TGTGCCAGCAGTTACTCGACAGGGGCGTATAAGGGCTACACCTTC.

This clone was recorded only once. The CDR3: CASSQDRVAGEEQYF. In DNA, the CDR3 is TGCGCCAGCAGCCAAGATCGAGTAGCGGGAGAAGAGCAGTACTTC. The chain combines TRBV4-3 with TRBJ2-7; TRBD2 matches 9 bases. Germline-derived CDR1 and CDR2 are LGHNA and YSLEER. This CDR3 is built from 15 residues. The J segment lost 7 bases and the V segment lost 0 bases, leaving 7 bases of the junction unmatched.

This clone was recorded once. DNA for the CDR3: TGTGCCAGCAGTTACCTGGGACAGGGGTTGGATACGCAGTATTTT. This sequence encodes CASSYLGQGLDTQYF. The chain carries TRBV6-6 and TRBJ2-3, with 10 bases aligning to TRBD1. Trimming took 2 bases from V and 6 from J; bases not matched to a gene: 5. The V gene's germline CDR1 is MNHNY and CDR2 SVGAGI (reference sequence). CDR3 length: 15 residues.

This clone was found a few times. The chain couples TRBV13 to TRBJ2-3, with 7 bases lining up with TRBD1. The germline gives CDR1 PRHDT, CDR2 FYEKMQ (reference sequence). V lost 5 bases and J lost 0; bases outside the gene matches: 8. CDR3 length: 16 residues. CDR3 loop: CASSAGDSFSTDTQYF. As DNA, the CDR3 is TGTGCCAGCAGCGCCGGGGACAGCTTTAGCACAGATACGCAGTATTTT.